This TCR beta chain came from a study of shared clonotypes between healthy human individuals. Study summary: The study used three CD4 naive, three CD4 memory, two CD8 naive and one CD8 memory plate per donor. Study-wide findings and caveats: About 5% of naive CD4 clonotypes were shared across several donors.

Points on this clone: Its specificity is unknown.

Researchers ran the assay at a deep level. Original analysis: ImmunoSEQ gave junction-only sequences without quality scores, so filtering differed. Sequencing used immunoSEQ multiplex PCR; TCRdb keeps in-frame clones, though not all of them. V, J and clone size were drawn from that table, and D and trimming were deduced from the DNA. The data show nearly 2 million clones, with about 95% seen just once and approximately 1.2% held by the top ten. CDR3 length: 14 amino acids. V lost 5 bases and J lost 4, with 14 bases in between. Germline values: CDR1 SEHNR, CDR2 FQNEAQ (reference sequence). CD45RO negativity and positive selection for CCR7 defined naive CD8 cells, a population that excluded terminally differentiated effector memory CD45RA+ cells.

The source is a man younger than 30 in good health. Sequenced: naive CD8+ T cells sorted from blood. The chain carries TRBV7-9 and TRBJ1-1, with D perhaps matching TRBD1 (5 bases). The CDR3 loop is CASSTPGGSTEAFF. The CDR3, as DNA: TGTGCCAGCAGCACCCCCGGGGGTAGCACTGAAGCTTTCTTT.